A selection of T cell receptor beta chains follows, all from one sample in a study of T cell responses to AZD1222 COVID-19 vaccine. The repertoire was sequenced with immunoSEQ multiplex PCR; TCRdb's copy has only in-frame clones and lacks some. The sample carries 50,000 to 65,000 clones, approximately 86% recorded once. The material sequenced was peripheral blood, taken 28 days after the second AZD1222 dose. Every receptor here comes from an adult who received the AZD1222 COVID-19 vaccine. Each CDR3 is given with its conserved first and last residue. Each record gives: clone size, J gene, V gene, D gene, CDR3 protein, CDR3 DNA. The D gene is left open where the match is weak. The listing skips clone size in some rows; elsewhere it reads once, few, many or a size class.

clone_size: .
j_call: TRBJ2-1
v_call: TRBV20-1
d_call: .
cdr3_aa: CSASVNEQFF
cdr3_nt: TGCAGTGCTAGCGTGAATGAGCAGTTCTTC

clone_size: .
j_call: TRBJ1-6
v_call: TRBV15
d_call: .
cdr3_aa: CATSRDRTGNSPLHF
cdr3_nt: TGTGCCACCAGCAGAGATAGGACGGGGAATTCACCCCTCCACTTT

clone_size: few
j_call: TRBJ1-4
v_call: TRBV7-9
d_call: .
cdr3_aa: CASRSAGTNEKLFF
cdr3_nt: TGTGCCAGCAGGTCAGCAGGGACTAATGAAAAACTGTTTTTT

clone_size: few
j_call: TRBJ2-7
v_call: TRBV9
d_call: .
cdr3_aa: CASSLQGGDSYEQYF
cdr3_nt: TGTGCCAGCAGCCTCCAAGGGGGGGACTCCTACGAGCAGTACTTC

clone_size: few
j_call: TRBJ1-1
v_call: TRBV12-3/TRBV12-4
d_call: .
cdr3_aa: CASSFPWGTEAFF
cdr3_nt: TGTGCCAGCAGTTTCCCCTGGGGCACTGAAGCTTTCTTT

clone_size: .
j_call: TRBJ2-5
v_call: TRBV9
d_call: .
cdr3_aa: CASSAPGDEETQYF
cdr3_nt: TGTGCCAGCAGCGCCCCCGGGGATGAGGAGACCCAGTACTTC

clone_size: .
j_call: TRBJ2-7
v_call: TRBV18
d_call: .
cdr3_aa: CASSPTAAGEQYF
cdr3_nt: TGTGCCAGCTCACCAACGGCAGCGGGCGAGCAGTACTTC

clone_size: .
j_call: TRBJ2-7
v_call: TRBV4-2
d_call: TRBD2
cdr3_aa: CASSQDWTRGYEQYF
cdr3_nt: TGTGCCAGCAGCCAAGACTGGACTAGAGGCTACGAGCAGTACTTC

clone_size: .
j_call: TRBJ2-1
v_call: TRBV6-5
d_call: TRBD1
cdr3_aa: CASSYPPTGGNNEQFF
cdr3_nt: TGTGCCAGCAGTTACCCCCCGACAGGGGGTAACAATGAGCAGTTCTTC

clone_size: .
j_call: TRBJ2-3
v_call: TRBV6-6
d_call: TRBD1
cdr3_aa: CASSEPGQGTDTQYF
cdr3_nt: TGTGCCAGCAGCGAGCCGGGACAGGGGACAGATACGCAGTATTTT

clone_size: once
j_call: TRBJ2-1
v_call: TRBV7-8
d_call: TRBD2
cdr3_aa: CASSLASSGATNNEQFF
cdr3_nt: TGTGCCAGCAGCTTAGCGTCTAGCGGAGCGACTAACAATGAGCAGTTCTTC

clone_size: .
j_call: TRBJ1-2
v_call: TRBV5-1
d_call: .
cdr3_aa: CASSLVGSIYGYTF
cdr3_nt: TGCGCCAGCAGCTTGGTGGGAAGCATATATGGCTACACCTTC

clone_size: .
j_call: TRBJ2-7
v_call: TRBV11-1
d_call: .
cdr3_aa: CASSSERTYEQYF
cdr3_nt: TGTGCCAGCAGCTCCGAAAGGACCTACGAGCAGTACTTC

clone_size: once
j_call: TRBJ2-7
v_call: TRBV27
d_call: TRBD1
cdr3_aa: CASSLGDRGDEQYF
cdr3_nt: TGTGCCAGCAGTTTAGGGGACAGGGGCGACGAGCAGTACTTC

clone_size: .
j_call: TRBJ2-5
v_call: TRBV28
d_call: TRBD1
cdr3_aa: CASSWTGAQETQYF
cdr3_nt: TGTGCCAGCAGTTGGACAGGGGCCCAAGAGACCCAGTACTTC

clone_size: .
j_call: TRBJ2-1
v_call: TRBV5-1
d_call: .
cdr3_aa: CASRSQNSYNEQFF
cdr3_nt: TGCGCCAGCAGGAGCCAAAACTCCTACAATGAGCAGTTCTTC

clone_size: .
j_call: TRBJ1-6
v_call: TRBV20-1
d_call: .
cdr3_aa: CSASPGPNSPLHF
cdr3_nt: TGCAGTGCTAGTCCGGGACCCAATTCACCCCTCCACTTT

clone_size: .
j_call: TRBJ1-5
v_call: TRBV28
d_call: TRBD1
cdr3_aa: CASRGTAYSNQPQHF
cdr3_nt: TGTGCCAGCAGGGGGACAGCGTATAGCAATCAGCCCCAGCATTTT

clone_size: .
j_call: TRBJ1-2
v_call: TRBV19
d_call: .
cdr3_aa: CASSIDGQAYGYTF
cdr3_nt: TGTGCCAGTAGTATAGACGGACAAGCCTATGGCTACACCTTC

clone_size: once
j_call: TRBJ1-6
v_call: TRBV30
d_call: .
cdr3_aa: CAWIGVDSTSPLHF
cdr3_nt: TGTGCCTGGATCGGGGTAGACTCCACTTCACCCCTCCACTTT

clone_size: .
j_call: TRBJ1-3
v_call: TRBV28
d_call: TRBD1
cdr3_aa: CASSLTGQGVNTIYF
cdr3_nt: TGTGCCAGCAGTCTGACGGGACAGGGGGTAAACACCATATATTTT

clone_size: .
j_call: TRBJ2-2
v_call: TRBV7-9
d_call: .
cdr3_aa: CASSSTTQGTGELFF
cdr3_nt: TGTGCCAGCAGCTCCACCACCCAGGGAACCGGGGAGCTGTTTTTT

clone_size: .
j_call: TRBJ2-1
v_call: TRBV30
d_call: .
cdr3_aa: CAWSWFYSYNEQFF
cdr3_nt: TGTGCCTGGAGTTGGTTTTACTCTTACAATGAGCAGTTCTTC

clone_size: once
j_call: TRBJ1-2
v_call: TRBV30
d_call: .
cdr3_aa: CAWSPGIFDYTF
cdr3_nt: TGTGCCTGGAGTCCAGGGATTTTCGACTACACCTTC

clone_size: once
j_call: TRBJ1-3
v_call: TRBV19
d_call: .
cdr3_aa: CASSRGDNSGNTIYF
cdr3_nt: TGTGCCAGTAGCCGAGGGGACAACTCTGGAAACACCATATATTTT

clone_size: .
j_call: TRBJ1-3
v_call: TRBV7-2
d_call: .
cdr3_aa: CASSPTGFRLVSGNTIYF
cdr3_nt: TGTGCCAGCAGCCCCACAGGATTCAGACTGGTCTCCGGAAACACCATATATTTT

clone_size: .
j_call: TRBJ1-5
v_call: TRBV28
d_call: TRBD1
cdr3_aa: CASSFPTGTGIHSGNQPQHF
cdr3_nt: TGTGCCAGCAGTTTCCCAACTGGGACAGGGATCCATAGTGGCAATCAGCCCCAGCATTTT

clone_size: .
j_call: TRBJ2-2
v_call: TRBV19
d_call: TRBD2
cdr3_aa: CASSRRLAGVSGELFF
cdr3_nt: TGTGCCAGTAGTAGACGACTAGCGGGAGTTTCCGGGGAGCTGTTTTTT

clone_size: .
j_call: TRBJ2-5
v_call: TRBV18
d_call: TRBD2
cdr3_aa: CASSPQGGLVETQYF
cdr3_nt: TGTGCCAGCTCACCACAAGGGGGACTAGTGGAGACCCAGTACTTC

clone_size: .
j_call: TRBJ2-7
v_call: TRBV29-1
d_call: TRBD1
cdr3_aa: CSVKTGTGGGYEQYF
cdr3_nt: TGCAGCGTTAAAACCGGGACAGGGGGCGGGTACGAGCAGTACTTC

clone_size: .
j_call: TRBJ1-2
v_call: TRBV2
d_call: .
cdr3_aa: CASSPTEVTSYTF
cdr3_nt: TGTGCCAGCAGTCCAACAGAGGTTACCTCCTACACCTTC

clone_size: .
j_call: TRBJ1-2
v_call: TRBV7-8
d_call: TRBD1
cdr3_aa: CASSLVQGAYGYTF
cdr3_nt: TGTGCCAGCAGCTTAGTGCAGGGGGCGTATGGCTACACCTTC

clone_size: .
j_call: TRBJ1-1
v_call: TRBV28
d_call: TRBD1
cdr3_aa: CASSLPGTGRTEAFF
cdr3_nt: TGTGCCAGCAGTTTGCCCGGGACAGGACGGACTGAAGCTTTCTTT

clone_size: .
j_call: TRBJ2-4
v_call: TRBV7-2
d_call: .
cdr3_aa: CASSLFQGENIQYF
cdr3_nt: TGTGCCAGCAGCTTATTCCAGGGCGAAAACATTCAGTACTTC

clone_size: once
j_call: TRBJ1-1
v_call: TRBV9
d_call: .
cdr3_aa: CASSGTANTEAFF
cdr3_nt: TGTGCCAGCAGCGGGACAGCCAACACTGAAGCTTTCTTT

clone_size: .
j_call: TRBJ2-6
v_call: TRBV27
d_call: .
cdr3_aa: CASGYSGANVLTF
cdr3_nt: TGTGCCAGCGGCTACTCTGGGGCCAACGTCCTGACTTTC

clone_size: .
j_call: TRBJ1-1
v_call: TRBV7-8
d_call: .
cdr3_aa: CASSFDGEVFGGMNTEAFF
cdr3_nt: TGTGCCAGCAGCTTTGATGGGGAGGTCTTTGGGGGAATGAACACTGAAGCTTTCTTT

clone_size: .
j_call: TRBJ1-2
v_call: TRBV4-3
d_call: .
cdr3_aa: CASSKEVDTF
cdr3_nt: TGCGCCAGCAGCAAGGAGGTAGACACCTTC

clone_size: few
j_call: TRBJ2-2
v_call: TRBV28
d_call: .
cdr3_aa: CASRRGARATGELFF
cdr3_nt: TGTGCCAGCCGGCGGGGCGCCCGGGCCACCGGGGAGCTGTTTTTT

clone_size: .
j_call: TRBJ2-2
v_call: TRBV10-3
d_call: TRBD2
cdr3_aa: CAISEGREGPRRTGELFF
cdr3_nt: TGTGCCATCAGTGAGGGGCGGGAGGGCCCTCGTCGCACCGGGGAGCTGTTTTTT

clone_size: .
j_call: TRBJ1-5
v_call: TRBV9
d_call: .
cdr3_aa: CASSAGLTNQPQHF
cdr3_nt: TGTGCCAGCAGCGCCGGACTTACCAATCAGCCCCAGCATTTT

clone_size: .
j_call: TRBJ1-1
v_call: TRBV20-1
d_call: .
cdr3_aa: CSASQGGYNTEAFF
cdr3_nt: TGCAGTGCTAGTCAAGGGGGATATAACACTGAAGCTTTCTTT

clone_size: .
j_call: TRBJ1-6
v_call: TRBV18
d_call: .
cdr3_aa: CASSPRSNSPLHF
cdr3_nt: TGTGCCAGCTCACCTAGGTCCAATTCACCCCTCCACTTT

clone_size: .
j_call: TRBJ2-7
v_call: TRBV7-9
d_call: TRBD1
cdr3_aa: CASSLNRGNSYEQYF
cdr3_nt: TGTGCCAGCAGCTTAAACAGGGGGAACTCCTACGAGCAGTACTTC

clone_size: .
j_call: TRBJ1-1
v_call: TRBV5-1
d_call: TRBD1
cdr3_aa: CASSFDRAMNTEAFF
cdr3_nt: TGCGCCAGCAGCTTCGACAGGGCCATGAACACTGAAGCTTTCTTT

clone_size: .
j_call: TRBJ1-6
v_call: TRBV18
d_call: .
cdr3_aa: CASSPPPANSPLHF
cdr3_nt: TGTGCCAGCTCACCACCGCCGGCCAATTCACCCCTCCACTTT

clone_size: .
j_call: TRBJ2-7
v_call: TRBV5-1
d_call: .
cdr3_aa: CASSLGPASLEQYF
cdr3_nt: TGCGCCAGCAGCTTGGGCCCCGCTTCTTTGGAGCAGTACTTC

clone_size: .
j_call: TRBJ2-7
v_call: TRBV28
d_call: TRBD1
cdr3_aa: CASSPGQGSPLRYEQYF
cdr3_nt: TGTGCCAGCAGTCCTGGACAGGGCAGCCCCCTCCGTTACGAGCAGTACTTC

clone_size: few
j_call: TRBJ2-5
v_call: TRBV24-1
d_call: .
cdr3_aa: CATSDWGFRGAGETQYF
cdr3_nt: TGTGCCACCAGTGATTGGGGTTTTCGCGGAGCCGGGGAGACCCAGTACTTC

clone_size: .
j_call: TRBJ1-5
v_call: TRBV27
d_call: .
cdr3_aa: CASSPPGFKGNQPQHF
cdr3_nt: TGTGCCAGCAGTCCTCCGGGGTTTAAAGGTAATCAGCCCCAGCATTTT